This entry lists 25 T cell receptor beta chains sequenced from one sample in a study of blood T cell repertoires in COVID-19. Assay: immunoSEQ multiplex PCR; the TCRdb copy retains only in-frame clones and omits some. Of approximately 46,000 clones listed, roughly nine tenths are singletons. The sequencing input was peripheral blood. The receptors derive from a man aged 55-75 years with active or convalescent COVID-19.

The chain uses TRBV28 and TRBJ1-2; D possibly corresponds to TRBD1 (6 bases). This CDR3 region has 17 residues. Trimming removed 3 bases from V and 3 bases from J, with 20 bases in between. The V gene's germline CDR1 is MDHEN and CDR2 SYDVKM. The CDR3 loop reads CASSFRTGIRKDYGYTF. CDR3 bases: TGTGCCAGCAGTTTTCGAACAGGGATACGGAAAGACTATGGCTACACCTTC.

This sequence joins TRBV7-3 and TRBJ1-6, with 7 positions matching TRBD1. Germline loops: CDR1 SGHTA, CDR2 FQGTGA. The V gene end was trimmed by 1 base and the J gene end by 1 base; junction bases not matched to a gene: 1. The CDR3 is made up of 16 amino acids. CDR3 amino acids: CASSLKGASYNSPLHF. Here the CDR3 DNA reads TGTGCCAGCAGCTTAAAGGGGGCTTCCTATAATTCACCCCTCCACTTT.

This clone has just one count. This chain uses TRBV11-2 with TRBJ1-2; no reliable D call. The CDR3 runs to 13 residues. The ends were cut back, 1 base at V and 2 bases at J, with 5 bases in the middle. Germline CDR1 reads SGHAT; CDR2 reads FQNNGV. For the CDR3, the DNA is TGTGCCAGCAGCTTAGTACAGAACTATGGCTACACCTTC. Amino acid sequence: CASSLVQNYGYTF.

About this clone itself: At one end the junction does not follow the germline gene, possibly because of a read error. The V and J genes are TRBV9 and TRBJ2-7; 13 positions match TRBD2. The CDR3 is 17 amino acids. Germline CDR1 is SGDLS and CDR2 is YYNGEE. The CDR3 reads CARSVGEGGLAGYEQYF. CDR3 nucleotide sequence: TGTGCCCGCAGCGTAGGGGAGGGGGGACTAGCGGGGTACGAGCAGTACTTC.

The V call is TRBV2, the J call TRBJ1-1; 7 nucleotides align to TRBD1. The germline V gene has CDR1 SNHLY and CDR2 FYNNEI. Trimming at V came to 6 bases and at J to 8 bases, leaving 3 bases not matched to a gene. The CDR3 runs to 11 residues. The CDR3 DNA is TGTGCCAGCAGAGAGACAGGGGAAGCTTTCTTT. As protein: CASRETGEAFF. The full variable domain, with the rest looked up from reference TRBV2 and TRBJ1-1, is EPEVTQTPSHQVTQMGQEVILRCVPISNHLYFYWYRQILGQKVEFLVSFYNNEISEKSEIFDDQFSVERPDGSNFTLKIRSTKLEDSAMYFCASRETGEAFFGQGTRLTVV.

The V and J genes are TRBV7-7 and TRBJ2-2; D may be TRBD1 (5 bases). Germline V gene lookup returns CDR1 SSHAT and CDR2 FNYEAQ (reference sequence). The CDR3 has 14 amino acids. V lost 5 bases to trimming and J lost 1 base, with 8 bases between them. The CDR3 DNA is TGTGCCAGCAGCGACGACAGGAACACCGGGGAGCTGTTTTTT. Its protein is CASSDDRNTGELFF. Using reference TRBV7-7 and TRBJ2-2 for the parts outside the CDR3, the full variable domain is GAGVSQSPRYKVTKRGQDVTLRCDPISSHATLYWYQQALGQGPEFLTYFNYEAQPDKSGLPSDRFSAERPEGSISTLTIQRTEQRDSAMYRCASSDDRNTGELFFGEGSRLTVL.

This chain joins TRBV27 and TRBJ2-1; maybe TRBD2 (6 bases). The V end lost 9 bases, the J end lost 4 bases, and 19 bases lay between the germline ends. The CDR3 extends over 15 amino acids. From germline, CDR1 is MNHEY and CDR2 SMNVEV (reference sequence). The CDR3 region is CARVSGTRGYNEQFF. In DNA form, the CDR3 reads TGTGCCAGGGTTAGCGGCACGAGAGGGTACAATGAGCAGTTCTTC.

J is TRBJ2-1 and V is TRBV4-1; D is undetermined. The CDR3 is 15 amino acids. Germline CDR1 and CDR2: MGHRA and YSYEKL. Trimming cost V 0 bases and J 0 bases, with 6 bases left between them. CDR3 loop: CASSQDYSSYNEQFF. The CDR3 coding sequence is TGCGCCAGCAGCCAAGATTACAGCTCCTACAATGAGCAGTTCTTC.

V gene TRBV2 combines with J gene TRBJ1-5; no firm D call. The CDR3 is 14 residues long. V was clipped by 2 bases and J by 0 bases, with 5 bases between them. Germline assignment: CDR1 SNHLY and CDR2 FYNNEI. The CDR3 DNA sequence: TGTGCCAGCAGTGAAACGGGTAGCAATCAGCCCCAGCATTTT. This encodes CASSETGSNQPQHF.

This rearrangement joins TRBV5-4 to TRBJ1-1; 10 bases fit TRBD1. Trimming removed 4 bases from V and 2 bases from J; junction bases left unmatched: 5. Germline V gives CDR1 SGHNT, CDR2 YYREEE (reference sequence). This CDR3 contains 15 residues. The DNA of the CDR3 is TGTGCCAGCAGCCTGGGACAGGGGCTAAACACTGAAGCTTTCTTT. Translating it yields CASSLGQGLNTEAFF.

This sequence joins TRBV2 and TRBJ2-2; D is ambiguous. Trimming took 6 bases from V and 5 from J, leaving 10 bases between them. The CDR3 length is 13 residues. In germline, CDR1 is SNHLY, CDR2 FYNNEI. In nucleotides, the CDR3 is TGTGCCAGCAGCCCCGGGTGGACCGGGGAGCTGTTTTTT. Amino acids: CASSPGWTGELFF.

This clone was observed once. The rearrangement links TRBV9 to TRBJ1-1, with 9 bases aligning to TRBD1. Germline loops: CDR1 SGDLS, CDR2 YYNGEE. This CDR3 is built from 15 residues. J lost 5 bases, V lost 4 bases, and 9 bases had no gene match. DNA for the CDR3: TGTGCCAGCAGCTGGGGACAGGGTCAAGGGACTGAAGCTTTCTTT. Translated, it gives CASSWGQGQGTEAFF.

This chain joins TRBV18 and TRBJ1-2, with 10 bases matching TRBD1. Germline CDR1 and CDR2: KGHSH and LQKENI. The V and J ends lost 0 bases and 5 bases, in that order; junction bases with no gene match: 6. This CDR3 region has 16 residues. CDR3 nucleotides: TGTGCCAGCTCACCACCGAGCGGACAGGGGGTTTATGGCTACACCTTC. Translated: CASSPPSGQGVYGYTF.

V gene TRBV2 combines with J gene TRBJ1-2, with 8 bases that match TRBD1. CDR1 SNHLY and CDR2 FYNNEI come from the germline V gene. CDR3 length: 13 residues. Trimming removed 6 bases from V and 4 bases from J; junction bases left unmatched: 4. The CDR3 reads CASRDTGGYGYTF. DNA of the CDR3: TGTGCCAGCAGGGATACAGGGGGCTATGGCTACACCTTC. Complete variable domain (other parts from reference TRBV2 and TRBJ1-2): EPEVTQTPSHQVTQMGQEVILRCVPISNHLYFYWYRQILGQKVEFLVSFYNNEISEKSEIFDDQFSVERPDGSNFTLKIRSTKLEDSAMYFCASRDTGGYGYTFGSGTRLTVV.

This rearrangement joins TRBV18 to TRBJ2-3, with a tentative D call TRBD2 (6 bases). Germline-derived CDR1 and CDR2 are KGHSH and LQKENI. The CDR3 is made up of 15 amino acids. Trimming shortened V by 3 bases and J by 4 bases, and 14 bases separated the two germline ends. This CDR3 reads CASSPGTYKPDTQYF. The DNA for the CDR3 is TGTGCCAGCTCACCCGGGACTTATAAGCCAGATACGCAGTATTTT.

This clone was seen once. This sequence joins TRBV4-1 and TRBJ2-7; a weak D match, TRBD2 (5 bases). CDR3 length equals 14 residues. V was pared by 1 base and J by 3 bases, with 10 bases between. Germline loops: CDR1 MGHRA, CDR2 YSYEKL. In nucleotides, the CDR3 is TGCGCCAGCAGCCAAGGCGGGTCGAACTACGAGCAGTACTTC. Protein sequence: CASSQGGSNYEQYF.

The CDR3 bases are TGTGCCAGCAGCCAGGACAGTTGGGTCACTGAAGCTTTCTTT. It translates to CASSQDSWVTEAFF. V is TRBV5-5 and J is TRBJ1-1, with a possible D match to TRBD1 (6 bases). CDR3 length: 14 amino acids. The germline V gene has CDR1 SGHKS and CDR2 YYEKEE (reference sequence). Trimming took off 4 bases at V and 4 bases at J, with 14 bases between the two ends.

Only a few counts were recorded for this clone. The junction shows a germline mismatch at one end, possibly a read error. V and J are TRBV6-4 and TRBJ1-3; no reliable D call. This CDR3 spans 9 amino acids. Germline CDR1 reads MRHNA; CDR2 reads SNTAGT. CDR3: CASSDPGSF. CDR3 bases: TGTGCCAGCAGTGACCCCGGGTCTTTT.

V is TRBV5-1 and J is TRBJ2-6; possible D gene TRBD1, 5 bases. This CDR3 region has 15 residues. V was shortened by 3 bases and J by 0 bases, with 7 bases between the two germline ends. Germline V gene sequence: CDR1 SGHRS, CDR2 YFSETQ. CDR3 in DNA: TGCGCCAGCAGCTCTGACAGCTCTGGGGCCAACGTCCTGACTTTC. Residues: CASSSDSSGANVLTF. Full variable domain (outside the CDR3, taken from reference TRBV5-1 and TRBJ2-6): KAGVTQTPRYLIKTRGQQVTLSCSPISGHRSVSWYQQTPGQGLQFLFEYFSETQRNKGNFPGRFSGRQFSNSRSEMNVSTLELGDSALYLCASSSDSSGANVLTFGAGSRLTVL.

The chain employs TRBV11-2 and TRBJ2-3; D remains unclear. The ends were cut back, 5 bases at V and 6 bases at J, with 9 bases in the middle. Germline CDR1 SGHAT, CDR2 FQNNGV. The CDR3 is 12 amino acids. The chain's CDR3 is CASSPQRDTQYF. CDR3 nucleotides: TGTGCCAGCAGCCCGCAGAGGGATACGCAGTATTTT.

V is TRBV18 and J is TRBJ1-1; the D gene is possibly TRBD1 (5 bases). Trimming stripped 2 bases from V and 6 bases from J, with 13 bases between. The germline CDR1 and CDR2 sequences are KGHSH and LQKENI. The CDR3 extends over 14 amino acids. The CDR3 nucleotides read TGTGCCAGCTCACCAGCAGGAGGGACGGCTGAAGCTTTCTTT. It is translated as CASSPAGGTAEAFF. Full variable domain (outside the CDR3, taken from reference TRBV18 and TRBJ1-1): NAGVMQNPRHLVRRRGQEARLRCSPMKGHSHVYWYRQLPEEGLKFMVYLQKENIIDESGMPKERFSAEFPKEGPSILRIQQVVRGDSAAYFCASSPAGGTAEAFFGQGTRLTVV.

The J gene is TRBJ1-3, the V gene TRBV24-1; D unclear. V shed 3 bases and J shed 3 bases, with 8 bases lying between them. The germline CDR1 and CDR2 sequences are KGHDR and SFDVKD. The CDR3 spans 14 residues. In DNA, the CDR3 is TGTGCCACCAGTGATACGCGTAGTGGAAACACCATATATTTT. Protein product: CATSDTRSGNTIYF.

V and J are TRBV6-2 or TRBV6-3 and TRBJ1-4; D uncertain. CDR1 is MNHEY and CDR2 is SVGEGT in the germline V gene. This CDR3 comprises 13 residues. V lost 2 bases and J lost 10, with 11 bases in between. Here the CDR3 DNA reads TGTGCCAGCAGTTACGGAGGAACGGGAAAACTGTTTTTT. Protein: CASSYGGTGKLFF.

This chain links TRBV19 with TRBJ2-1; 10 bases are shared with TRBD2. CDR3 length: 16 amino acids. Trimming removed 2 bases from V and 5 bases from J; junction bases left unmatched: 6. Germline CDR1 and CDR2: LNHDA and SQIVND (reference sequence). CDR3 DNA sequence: TGTGCCAGTAGTATAAATAGCGGGGGGCCCCACAATGAGCAGTTCTTC. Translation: CASSINSGGPHNEQFF.

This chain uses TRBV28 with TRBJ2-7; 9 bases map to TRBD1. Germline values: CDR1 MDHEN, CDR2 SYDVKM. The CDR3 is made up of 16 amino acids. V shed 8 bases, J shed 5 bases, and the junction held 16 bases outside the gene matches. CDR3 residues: CASGYSPGQGGHEQYF. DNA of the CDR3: TGTGCCAGCGGATACTCACCGGGACAGGGAGGCCACGAGCAGTACTTC.